This entry concerns a single T cell receptor beta chain. The antigen is unknown. The sample belongs to a study of CD8+CD57+ T cells in acquired aplastic anemia. The TCR beta profiling, which covered VDJ combination and CDR3 sequence, was carried out using genomic DNA as the template. TCRdb recomputed calls from the reads with MiXCR, one row per CDR3 protein. The table records about 180,000 distinct CDR3 sequences, 50% to 65% of them present only once. In germline, CDR1 is SQVTM, CDR2 ANQGSEA. Trimming left V 7 bases short and J 7 bases short, with 19 bases between. The length of the CDR3 is 14 residues. Patients chosen for sequencing had shown CD8+CD57+ cell expansion by flow cytometry. Study conclusions and caveats: A set of approximately 30 CD8+ CDR3 sequences was shared between patients and controls, and these sequences appeared highly expressed in patients.

The clonotype comes from a human donor with aplastic anemia. The chain links TRBV29-1 to TRBJ1-4; D is perhaps TRBD1 (5 bases). What was sequenced was sorted CD4+, CD8+, or CD8+CD57+ T cells (not recorded which) from PBMCs. The CDR3 bases are TGCAGCGCCATCCCCACAGGTGGGGGTGAAAAACTGTTTTTT. Protein sequence: CSAIPTGGGEKLFF.